This T cell receptor (beta chain) was retrieved from a study of cytomegalovirus exposure and HLA in healthy donors (TCRdb year 2017). About the study as a whole: An earlier analysis of under 600 of the donors reported more than 250 Gb of sequence data and 117 million unique TCR beta sequences from roughly 200 million T cells. About 300 gigabases of sequencing data and roughly 80 million unique TCR sequences made up an early release that covered nearly 650 HLA-typed donors. Of the roughly 400 genotyped donors, over 70% fell in the genetic ancestry cluster associated with self-reported Caucasian donors. The study aimed to test whether cataloging public T cell receptors could reveal signatures of past pathogen exposure. The study used immunosequencing to profile the T cell repertoires of some 600 subjects and linked those repertoires to cytomegalovirus serostatus. In addition to the first cohort of approximately 650 subjects, a separate validation cohort of under 150 different subjects was used. The study combined high-throughput TCR immunosequencing, statistical association of individual TCRs with disease status, and machine learning to predict cytomegalovirus infection status. In a later analysis, previously published TCR beta repertoires from several hundred donors were re-analyzed and high-resolution HLA genotyping was added so that TCR occurrence patterns could be studied. Rather than using new phenotypic data, the later analysis identified candidate immune exposures from TCR beta sequences and from how often those sequences occurred across donors. An earlier analysis of about 620 of the donors applied high-throughput TCR beta sequencing to assess whether each TCR beta V gene segment acted as functional or pseudogenic. Donor age, sex, ethnicity and CMV serostatus were collected together with the repertoire data. A later genetic analysis took genome-wide SNP genotypes for about three fifths of the 666 donors and used that subset as a discovery cohort. Every repertoire in the discovery cohort had been generated on one and the same sequencing platform. HLA typing included class I and class II loci at four-digit resolution. Typing coverage differed by locus: A, B, C, DRB1 and DQB1 were typed in about 620-630 donors, DQA1 in 522, DPA1 in nearly 610, and DPB1 in just under 480. Because of strong linkage in the cohort, a few DR-DQ haplotypes were treated as single units for association and clustering. Among 398 genotyped donors of the cohort, an average of about 240,000 unique TCR beta nucleotide sequences were sequenced per donor, roughly 20% of them non-productive. The study at large found these results: Assigning TCR associations to individual alleles was difficult when HLA alleles, especially DR and DQ, strongly co-occurred. In both the original and validation cohorts, the classifier was reported to diagnose cytomegalovirus status with high specificity and sensitivity. A cluster of highly shared sequence variants was judged likely to represent a technical artifact of the sequencing pipeline. According to a later analysis, most CMV-associated TCR beta chains appeared to be HLA-restricted, and the HLA associations seemed to be driven largely by CMV exposure. Correlated functional status among segregating V segments might be attributable to linkage disequilibrium, but an unknown experimental factor could not be ruled out. A later genetic analysis reported fewer N-insertions in productive TCRs among donors in an Asian-associated ancestry cluster than the roughly 620-donor mean. In an earlier analysis of under 600 of the donors, most TCR beta V segments were observed in productive rearrangements about 90% or about 30% of the time, broadly matching IMGT annotations. Some IMGT-functional V segments, including TRBV6-2 and TRBV6-3, could not be distinguished by the 87-base-pair reads and were therefore excluded. In a later analysis, several top co-occurrence clusters were reported to appear linked to parvovirus B19, influenza, CMV and Epstein-Barr virus. In vitro tests confirmed that a few of the cytomegalovirus-associated TCR beta chains recognize cytomegalovirus antigens. In a later analysis, 15,000 to 20,000 TCR beta sequences were associated with specific HLA alleles at a false discovery rate of 0.05. It was suggested by the authors that the approach could potentially be generalized to other disease states and immunological phenotypes. The cohort was sequenced for TCR beta chains only, and without alpha or paired-chain data the features that could be detected were limited. Roughly uniform sequencing depth across donors was assumed in presence/absence analyses, although this assumption may not hold. The study listed 150 to 200 TCR beta chains as associated with cytomegalovirus. In a later analysis, HLA-associated TCR beta chains were found to be more clonally expanded and to have lower generation probabilities than equally common non-associated chains. Most TCR sequences were seen in very few donors, while some public TCRs were found in many individuals. A further reported finding was that TCR beta sequences accurately predicted the HLA-A and HLA-B alleles for most subjects in the first cohort. Because HLA typing was unavailable for some donors at each locus, only the typed subset was used in association tests. The earlier analysis of approximately 590 of the donors excluded roughly 16 rarely observed V segments, including chromosome 9 orphons, because counts were too low. An association between a missense DCLRE1C variant and V-gene and J-gene trimming of TCR beta chains was found in a later genetic analysis and replicated in an independent cohort. CMV serostatus was the only immune exposure information available for the cohort. According to a later analysis, TCR association rates differed among HLA loci, with DRB1 alleles showing the most associated TCRs and HLA-C alleles showing the fewest.

The cohort was made up of 500 to 800 healthy bone marrow donors. At the time of sampling, every cohort member was nominally healthy, though immune exposures that went unrecorded were likely present. The donor tested CMV seronegative, placing the donor among the approximately 360 seronegative members of the cohort. Every donor gave a peripheral blood sample, and the peripheral blood mononuclear cells from that sample were used for TCR beta sequencing. Genomic DNA was extracted from the blood cell samples with the Qiagen DNeasy Blood Extraction Kit. Receptor libraries were prepared by the immunoSEQ multiplex PCR assay. A mixture of 60 forward primers for TCR Vbeta segments and 13 reverse primers for TCR Jbeta segments was used in the multiplex PCR. The CDR3 region of rearranged TCR beta genes was amplified from genomic DNA by a multiplex PCR assay. The Illumina HiSeq System was used to sequence the amplified TCR beta libraries as 87-base-pair reads. Per the authors' processing: Across the 600 to 700 repertoires, a later analysis counted tens of millions of unique TCR beta chains, roughly 11 million of which were shared by at least two donors. A nearest-neighbor algorithm error-corrected the raw reads and collapsed the reads into unique sequences, merging closely related sequences to remove PCR and sequencing errors. To assign V, D and J gene segments, CDR3 sequences were aligned to IMGT reference sequences. Each retained sequence needed at least a six-nucleotide match to both a V gene segment and a J gene segment. Rearrangements were called productive when the CDR3 lacked stop codons and stayed in frame with V and J; all others were non-productive. CDR3 was defined by IMGT convention, running from the second conserved V-encoded cysteine to the conserved J-encoded phenylalanine. Sequences without an unambiguous match to a single V gene segment were excluded from the earlier analysis of 500 to 700 of the donors. An earlier analysis of just under 600 of the donors called V segments functional above 56.7% productive rearrangements and segregating when the between-donor standard deviation exceeded 5%. A statistical classification framework was built for diagnosing cytomegalovirus status from the catalog of TCR beta chain sequences. In a later analysis, TCR nucleotide sequences were compared against IMGT/GENE-DB human TR gene sequences so that V and J genes could be assigned. In a later analysis, CDR3 sequences and most-parsimonious VDJ recombination scenarios were assigned using the TCRdist pipeline. In a later analysis, each TCR beta chain was defined by its CDR3 amino acid sequence together with its V-gene family, and reads without a unique V-gene family were excluded. To address suspected cross-contamination and a sequencing artifact, a later analysis removed some 620 highly shared, low-generation-probability nucleotide sequences. In a later analysis, a clonal expansion index was calculated for each public chain from normalized within-repertoire ranks of inferred template counts. Generation probabilities in a later analysis came from a VDJ recombination model fitted to out-of-frame rearrangements, and those results were checked against IGoR. A later analysis scored TCR-TCR, TCR-HLA and TCR-CMV co-occurrence with hypergeometric tests, applying a repertoire-size bias correction to TCR pairs. In a later analysis, false discovery rates were estimated by permuting HLA or CMV assignments 20 times. In a later analysis, co-occurring TCRs were grouped with DBSCAN, and TCRdist sequence similarity was added when clustering was performed within HLA-allele-positive subsets. Repertoires with fewer than 30,000 or more than 120,000 public chains, plus five repertoires with anomalous nucleotide sharing, were excluded from co-occurrence clustering. Drawn from immuneACCESS, this table holds only the in-frame rearrangements with V and J called that TCRdb kept. Clones are partly lost; checked studies trace under half to an unresolved V gene and leave the rest unexplained. Clonal size and the V and J genes are those of that table, whereas D and trimming came from the DNA. The sample contains under 200,000 clones, less than 85% of them found a single time. The top ten hold more than 5.5% of the sample.

From the cysteine up to the phenylalanine, the CDR3 has a length of 18 residues. Only the CDR3 region is kept as DNA, spanning 54 bases read in frame from base 1. Trimming leaves V shorter by 2 bases and J shorter by 6 bases, with the junction holding 12 bases beyond the gene matches. CDR1 is given as SGHTA and CDR2 as FQGTGA, both from the germline V gene. Of note for this clone: Its antigen remains unidentified. The sample holds no much larger clone one base away, and base qualities are not on file.

The sequence links TRBV7-3 to TRBJ2-1, with 11 bases aligning to TRBD2. Input material: PBMCs. This clonotype was sampled from a man in his forties in good health and CMV-seronegative. The DNA sequence is as follows: TGTGCCAGCAGCTTAGGGGTGTTAGCGGGAGGGCCGGGCAATGAGCAGTTCTTC. It translates to CASSLGVLAGGPGNEQFF.